The 2 T cell receptor beta chains in this list originate from one sample, sequenced in a study of cytomegalovirus exposure and HLA in healthy donors. Primers for the PCR totalled 60 Vbeta and 13 Jbeta. Sequencing was performed with immunoSEQ multiplex PCR; in TCRdb, only in-frame clones are kept and a portion is missing. The table lists 63,000 or so clones, roughly 75% of them singletons. Sequencing was performed on PBMCs. These receptors were obtained from a woman under 40 in good health and CMV-seropositive.

The chain employs TRBV25-1 and TRBJ2-1, with 7 bases lining up with TRBD1. V lost 4 bases to trimming and J lost 1 base; unmatched junction nucleotides: 7. The CDR3 is made up of 16 amino acids. Germline V CDR1 and CDR2: MGHDK, SYGVNS. CDR3 residues: CASSGGQILSYNEQFF. CDR3 nucleotide sequence: TGTGCCAGCAGTGGGGGACAGATTCTTTCCTACAATGAGCAGTTCTTC.

The V call is TRBV11-2, the J call TRBJ2-7, with 9 bases that match TRBD2. The CDR3 is made up of 18 amino acids. The V segment lost 2 bases and the J segment 1 base; nucleotides outside the gene matches: 12. Germline CDR1 is SGHAT and CDR2 is FQNNGV. The CDR3 DNA reads as TGTGCCAGCAGCTTAAGTACCGGGGGCGGGAGGGTGTCCTACGAGCAGTACTTC. Its translation is CASSLSTGGGRVSYEQYF.